This TCR beta chain was captured in a study of identical twins. Findings of the study overall: Fewer insertions were carried by abundant cord blood beta clonotypes, but none was seen in memory repertoires. Twin pairs had excess sharing that was weaker in beta out-of-frame sequences.

This clonotype was observed a handful of times. The antigen remains unidentified. Healthy Caucasians were all of the donors. Template switching (which added a universal primer site) was used, and cDNA carried unique molecular identifiers. TCRdb reprocessed the 5' RACE reads via MiXCR and lists one record per CDR3 protein. The sample has fewer than 250,000 distinct CDR3 sequences; roughly 9.4% are singletons. The germline V gene has CDR1 LGHNA and CDR2 YSLEER. The CDR3 is 16 residues long. Losses at the gene ends were 3 bases for V and 2 bases for J; bases not matched to a gene: 7. This receptor was identified in a woman between 18 and 29 years old in good health. Input material: memory (CD45RO+) T cells sorted from blood. The V call is TRBV4-3, the J call TRBJ2-3; TRBD2 matches at 8 bases. CDR3 sequence (DNA): TGCGCCAGCAGCCAGTTGTCAGCGGGAGACACAGATACGCAGTATTTT. Protein: CASSQLSAGDTDTQYF.